The source of this T cell receptor (beta chain) is a study of blood T cells in healthy people across ages (dated by TCRdb to 2013 to 2016). As for the study more broadly: In model experiments, template switching captured roughly one uniquely barcoded TCR beta cDNA molecule for every two T cells. Age-related changes in TCR beta repertoire diversity were measured in the study by deep sequencing normalized with unique cDNA molecular identifiers. Using the same blood draw, the study looked at two additional independent replicas of 1 million unique cDNA reads for two donors, one aged 18 to 30 and the other aged 80 or older. Donors were grouped into four age groups: young (average 16 years), middle-aged (around 39), aged (about 59) and long-lived (over 80). Beyond this particular receptor, the publication reports: Estimates of total diversity based on one million sequenced T cells were considered lower bounds and underestimates. Compared with the aged group, more naive CD4+ T cells, fewer expanded clones and increased TCR diversity were shown by the long-lived group, suggesting age selection. As age increased, observed TCR beta diversity per million T cells dropped in a roughly linear way, and a significant reduction was already evident by age 40. Because donor CMV infection status was unknown, age-related changes in expanded clonotypes were potentially confounded. The percentage of naive T cells measured by flow cytometry correlated strongly with observed TCR beta diversity. Conclusive comparison of naive and antigen-experienced compartments was prevented by the profiling of bulk unsorted PBMCs.

Systemically healthy Caucasian individuals from Russia, 35 to 50 in total and aged about 6 to 100 years, were included as donors. About 10 milliliters of peripheral blood were collected from each donor into EDTA-treated Vacutainer tubes. Ficoll-Paque density-gradient centrifugation was used to isolate PBMCs, with at least 7 million per sample. Trizol reagent was used to extract total RNA from PBMCs, with at least 6 micrograms per sample. The percentages of naive CD45RAhigh/CD27high T cells were determined by flow cytometry on a PBMC aliquot from every donor. The library was obtained by 5' RACE. The data were produced on an Illumina HiSeq 2500. A second PCR of about 6 to 12 cycles was run with a J-beta primer mix and a sample-barcoded 5' primer. A template-switch 5' adaptor carrying 12 random nucleotides introduced a unique molecular identifier onto each TCR beta cDNA molecule. At least 2.5 million CDR3-containing paired-end reads were obtained from each sample. First-strand cDNA synthesis was performed from all RNA using the Mint cDNA synthesis kit, with priming by a TRBC-specific oligonucleotide. After uracil-DNA glycosylase treatment, a first 18-cycle PCR used universal primers M1SS and BC2_uni_R on all cDNA. Concerning the study's data processing: Each sample was normalized by randomly selecting 1 million high-quality reads, each carrying a distinct molecular identifier. Instead of being binned into consensus sequences, reads that shared molecular identifiers were thrown out. MiTCR, with a Q25 quality threshold and the strictest error-elimination algorithm, was used for CDR3 identification, clonotype clustering and error correction. Lower-bound total TCR beta diversity was estimated with a nonparametric unseen species model using Euler transformation. The public sequencing data were trimmed at Q25 with fastp and processed into clonotypes with MiXCR by TCRdb, which kept only in-frame beta chains. Rows with one shared CDR3 protein collapse into an entry with the most common genes and DNA. TCRdb, rather than the study authors, made the V and J calls. The sample table contains more than 650,000 distinct CDR3 sequences; only one count was recorded for around 24% of them. The ten most abundant clones make up around 3% of the sample.

This clonotype was seen only a few times. Its antigen is still unknown. Within one base of it there is no much larger clone, and no base qualities were kept. For CDR1 and CDR2, the germline V gene (reference sequence) lists DFQATT and SNEGSKA. The CDR3 runs 14 residues from the cysteine to the phenylalanine. Kept here is only the CDR3 DNA, which spans 42 bases and is read in frame from base 1. Clipping removes 3 bases from V and 5 bases from J, with 8 as the unmatched junction base count. This same sample was also taken into another study, of T cells of mothers and their children. As that second study puts it: Donors were nine systemically healthy Caucasian individuals: three mothers and their six children. cDNA synthesis consumed the entire amount of extracted RNA, loaded at approximately 1.6 ug RNA in each 15 ul reaction. In the second PCR, the M1S primer introduced both the sample barcodes and 2-4 random nucleotides. Over 9.5 million TCR beta CDR3 reads were obtained for each mother, and approximately 3.2 million reads were obtained for each child. Thymic selection similarly shapes TCR recombination output in related and unrelated pairs, with minor effect from inherited differences. Related mother-child pairs always showed normalized repertoire overlap that was slightly higher than in unrelated mother-child pairs, though the difference was never significant. Persistent microchimeric T cell clones were not detected, at a sensitivity of 95 to 100 clones per million clonotypes. In the study, deep NGS was used to compare the TCR beta repertoires of mothers and children, and features distinguishing related mother-child pairs from unrelated individuals were sought. On average, the children were about 10 +/- 4 years old, while the mothers were about 37 +/- 4 years old. Libraries were sequenced on Illumina HiSeq 2000 with 100+100 nt paired-end reads after adapter ligation with NEBNext reagents. To prevent cross-contamination, the mother and child libraries were prepared a month apart and were sequenced in separate runs. For each donor, somewhere between 500,000 and 2,000,000 distinct TCR beta clonotypes were identified. Naive TCR beta clonotypes were estimated from low-frequency clonotypes matched to each donor's FACS-determined naive share, without sorting.

The origin of this receptor is a boy younger than 18 in good health. The sequencing sample was made of blood. Here the chain combines TRBV20-1 and TRBJ2-5; 8 of the junction bases match TRBD1. The sequenced DNA: TGCAGTGCTAGTAAACAGGGGGGTTGGGAGACCCAGTACTTC. Translated, it reads CSASKQGGWETQYF.